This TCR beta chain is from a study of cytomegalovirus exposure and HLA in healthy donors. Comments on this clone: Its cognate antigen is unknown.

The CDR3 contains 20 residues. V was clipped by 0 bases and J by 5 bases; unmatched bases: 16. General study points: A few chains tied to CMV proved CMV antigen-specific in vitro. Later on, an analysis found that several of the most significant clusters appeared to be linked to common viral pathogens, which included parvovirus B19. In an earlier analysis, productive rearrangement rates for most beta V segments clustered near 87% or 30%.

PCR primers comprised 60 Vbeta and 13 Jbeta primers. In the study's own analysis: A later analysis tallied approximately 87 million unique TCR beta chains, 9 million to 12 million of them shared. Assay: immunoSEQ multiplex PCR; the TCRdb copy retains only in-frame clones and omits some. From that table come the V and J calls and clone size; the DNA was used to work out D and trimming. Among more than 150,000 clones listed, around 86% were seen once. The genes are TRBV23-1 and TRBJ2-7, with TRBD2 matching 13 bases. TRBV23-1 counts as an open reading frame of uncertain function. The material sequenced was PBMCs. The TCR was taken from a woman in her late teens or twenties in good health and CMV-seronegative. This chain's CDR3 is CASSQSVNGGTSGMGNEQYF. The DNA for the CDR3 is TGCGCCAGCAGTCAATCGGTGAACGGCGGGACTAGCGGGATGGGTAACGAGCAGTACTTC.